The 5 T cell receptor beta chains in this list originate from one sample, sequenced in a study of blood T cell repertoires in COVID-19. Assay used: immunoSEQ multiplex PCR; TCRdb lists only in-frame clones, some missing. The sample shows under 200,000 clones, 75% to 90% of them seen only once. The specimen sequenced was peripheral blood. The receptors shown here come from a man aged 65 to 85 with active or convalescent COVID-19.

This sequence joins TRBV27 and TRBJ1-5; 7 bases are shared with TRBD1. The CDR3 covers 16 residues. Germline V gene sequence: CDR1 MNHEY, CDR2 SMNVEV (reference sequence). J was trimmed by 0 bases and V by 6 bases; bases with no gene match: 8. CDR3 DNA sequence: TGTGCCAGCAGACCAGACAGGGCCTATAGCAATCAGCCCCAGCATTTT. Translating it yields CASRPDRAYSNQPQHF.

The chain joins TRBV24-1 to TRBJ2-1; weak D call: TRBD2 (5 bases). Trimming shortened V by 7 bases and J by 4 bases, and 13 bases separated the two germline ends. From germline, CDR1 is KGHDR and CDR2 SFDVKD. CDR3 length equals 14 residues. The CDR3 loop is CATSPARGYNEQFF. CDR3 bases: TGTGCCACCAGCCCCGCCCGGGGTTACAATGAGCAGTTCTTC.

This clone is a singleton in its sample. The chain links TRBV4-3 to TRBJ2-1; the match to TRBD2 covers 8 bases. The J segment lost 8 bases and the V segment lost 3 bases, leaving 18 bases of the junction unmatched. CDR3 length: 18 amino acids. CDR1 LGHNA and CDR2 YSLEER come from the germline V gene. Written as DNA, the CDR3 is TGCGCCAGCAGCCACCAACCCAGGCGTCTAGCGGGCCCAGATGAGCAGTTCTTC. Its protein product is CASSHQPRRLAGPDEQFF.

V and J are TRBV21-1 and TRBJ1-6; the table's D gene call, TRBD1, was not cross checked with the DNA. TRBV21-1 is marked as a pseudogene. This CDR3 spans 18 amino acids. As DNA, the CDR3 is TGTGCCAGCACGAAAGGGGGACCAAAAAACCAATATAATTCACCCCTCCACTTT. Protein: CASTKGGPKNQYNSPLHF.

The chain employs TRBV6-2 or TRBV6-3 and TRBJ2-7, with 7 bases lining up with TRBD1. Unmatched junction bases numbered 6, after V lost 3 bases and J lost 7 bases. The CDR3 loop spans 13 amino acids. Germline lookup yields CDR1 MNHEY and CDR2 SVGEGT. CDR3 sequence (DNA): TGTGCCAGCAGTTATATGGGGACAGAAGAGCAGTACTTC. Protein product: CASSYMGTEEQYF.